The clone carrying this TCR beta chain showed up just a few times. The antigen is undetermined. This entry is derived from a study of T-cell reconstitution after alpha-beta-depleted transplantation in children. Germline V gene lookup returns CDR1 LNHNV and CDR2 YYDKDF (reference sequence). CDR3 size: 15 residues. The J segment lost 7 bases and the V segment lost 4 bases, leaving 7 bases of the junction unmatched. Library preparation (for TCRbeta) was performed with unique molecular identifiers. TCRdb analysed the PCR reads with MiXCR anew, one entry per CDR3 protein. The sample records 700,000 to 950,000 distinct CDR3 sequences, around 15% being singletons. Study outcomes and limitations: T-cell numbers and diversity one year post-transplant derived largely from freshly generated T cells.

The material was PBMCs, mostly from graft donor cells, obtained 360 days after TCRalphabeta/CD19-depleted stem cell transplant. The receptor comes from a male patient younger than 18 who had a stem cell transplant for acute lymphoblastic leukemia, so the T cells may come from the graft donor. The rearrangement uses TRBV15 and TRBJ2-3, with 11 bases aligning to TRBD1. The CDR3 nucleotides are TGTGCCACCAGCAAGTCCGGGACAGGGGGAAATACGCAGTATTTT. Its protein product is CATSKSGTGGNTQYF.